This T cell receptor (beta chain) is drawn from a study of cytomegalovirus exposure and HLA in healthy donors. V shed 4 bases, J shed 2 bases, and the junction held 4 bases outside the gene matches. Per germline, CDR1 MNHNS and CDR2 SASEGT. The CDR3 sequence is 16 residues long. The PCR contained 60 Vbeta and 13 Jbeta primers. Using immunoSEQ multiplex PCR, the repertoire was profiled, and TCRdb retains in-frame clones only, with some absent. Of approximately 77,000 clones listed, approximately 75% were seen once; the top ten hold roughly 7.1%. This receptor was taken from a woman between 35 and 50 years old in good health and CMV-seronegative. Sequenced: PBMCs. The chain has TRBV6-1 and TRBJ1-4, with 10 bases that match TRBD1. The CDR3 loop reads CASSGQGAPTNEKLFF. Written as DNA, the CDR3 is TGTGCCAGCAGTGGACAGGGGGCTCCGACTAATGAAAAACTGTTTTTT.